The clone carrying this T cell receptor beta chain was counted ten times or more. The data originate from a study of regulatory T cells in long-lasting Graves disease. The time point: newly diagnosed GD, antithyroid drugs for less than 3 months. From PBMCs, RNA was extracted and then used to make the TCR library. Relying on iRepertoire HTBI primers and Arm-PCR of CDR3 regions, the team built TCR beta libraries. TCRdb reprocessed the multiplex PCR reads via MiXCR and lists one record per CDR3 protein. The sample gives 400,000 to 500,000 distinct CDR3 sequences, around 15% of which show up once; around a sixth is in the top ten. Looked up from germline, CDR1 is MNHNS and CDR2 is SASEGT. Trimming took off 4 bases at V and 1 base at J, with 10 bases between the two ends. This CDR3 contains 15 residues. The same data also contributed to another study, on T cells in Graves' hyperthyroidism and ophthalmopathy.

The sample here was peripheral blood mononuclear cells (PBMCs), taken at new diagnosis, from a patient treated with antithyroid drugs. The origin of this receptor is a woman aged 45-65 years with Graves disease. This chain uses TRBV6-1 with TRBJ1-4; tentative D call: TRBD1 (5 bases). CDR3 nucleotides: TGTGCCAGCAGTGTGACAGTGCTAACTAATGAAAAACTGTTTTTT. This gives the protein CASSVTVLTNEKLFF.